This T cell receptor beta chain was captured by sequencing in a study of T cell responses to AZD1222 COVID-19 vaccine. Recipients boosted at about 4 weeks or about 12 weeks are pooled. The repertoire was sequenced with immunoSEQ multiplex PCR; TCRdb's copy has only in-frame clones and lacks some. This table holds about 120,000 clones, 87% found once. The V and J ends lost 6 bases and 3 bases respectively, with 14 bases between them. The germline V gene has CDR1 ENHRY and CDR2 SYGVKD. There are 14 residues in the CDR3. Concerning this clone: No antigen is known for it.

Study-level results: The CD4 TCRs associated with vaccination extended across spike and predominated at 160-218 and 743-854. Unmutated variant regions are reportedly targeted by nearly half of spike-specific TCRs. The number of AZD1222 recipients seropositive at baseline was only five to seven.

The specimen was peripheral blood, collected 28 days after the second AZD1222 dose. The TCR was taken from an adult who received the AZD1222 COVID-19 vaccine. The chain employs TRBV10-3 and TRBJ1-1; D possibly corresponds to TRBD1 (6 bases). In DNA, the CDR3 is TGTGCCATCAGGGGGGACACCGAGGACACTGAAGCTTTCTTT. It is translated as CAIRGDTEDTEAFF.